These 22 T cell receptor beta chains were all obtained from the same sample, sequenced in a study of blood T cell repertoires in COVID-19. Clones were sequenced by immunoSEQ multiplex PCR, and TCRdb holds only the in-frame ones, with some missing. The sample carries some 47,000 clones, roughly 83% recorded once. The specimen was peripheral blood. Receptor source: a woman in her sixties or seventies with acute or convalescent COVID-19.

This chain's CDR3 is CAWSSGGAVDTQYF. CDR3 in DNA: TGTGCCTGGAGTAGCGGGGGGGCTGTAGATACGCAGTATTTT. This rearrangement joins TRBV30 to TRBJ2-3; 10 nucleotides agree with TRBD2. Germline loops: CDR1 GTSNPN, CDR2 SVGIG (reference sequence). The trim removed 2 bases at V and 5 bases at J, leaving 4 bases unmatched. The CDR3 sequence is 14 residues long.

The V gene is TRBV9, the J gene TRBJ2-7, with 10 bases lining up with TRBD2. This CDR3 region has 15 residues. Germline values: CDR1 SGDLS, CDR2 YYNGEE. The junction had 4 bases not matched to a gene; V was cut back by 3 bases and J by 1 base. The CDR3 loop reads CASSGGTSASYEQYF. CDR3 sequence (DNA): TGTGCCAGCAGCGGGGGGACTAGCGCATCCTACGAGCAGTACTTC.

The chain uses TRBV6-5 and TRBJ1-5; 8 nucleotides match TRBD1. The length of the CDR3 is 14 residues. V gave up 4 bases and J gave up 2 bases; unmatched junction bases: 1. Per the germline V gene, CDR1 is MNHEY and CDR2 is SVGAGI. CDR3 sequence reads: CASSLTGGNQPQHF. CDR3 coding DNA: TGTGCCAGCAGTTTGACAGGGGGCAATCAGCCCCAGCATTTT.

About this clone itself: One end of the junction fails to match germline, which may point to a read error. The J gene is TRBJ1-1, the V gene TRBV19; D possibly corresponds to TRBD1 (5 bases). The V gene's germline CDR1 is LNHDA and CDR2 SQIVND (reference sequence). This CDR3 contains 10 residues. The CDR3 loop reads CASSGDSVSF. For the CDR3, the DNA is TGTGCCAGTAGTGGAGACAGTGTTTCCTTT.

V and J are TRBV6-5 and TRBJ1-5; possibly TRBD1 for D (6 bases). This CDR3 comprises 16 residues. CDR1 MNHEY and CDR2 SVGAGI come from the germline V gene. Trimming removed 4 bases from V and 3 bases from J, with 16 bases in between. The CDR3 reads CASSSTGKNFNQPQHF. CDR3 nucleotides: TGTGCCAGCAGTTCTACAGGGAAAAATTTCAATCAGCCCCAGCATTTT.

This chain joins TRBV5-4 and TRBJ2-1, with TRBD2 matching 10 bases. The CDR3 runs 18 residues. The V gene end was trimmed by 3 bases and the J gene end by 0 bases; junction bases not matched to a gene: 9. Per the germline V gene, CDR1 is SGHNT and CDR2 is YYREEE (reference sequence). Written as DNA, the CDR3 is TGTGCCAGCAGCTCCGGACTAGCGGTTAAGAGCTCCTACAATGAGCAGTTCTTC. This gives the protein CASSSGLAVKSSYNEQFF.

This clone was picked up a small number of times. The chain couples TRBV5-1 to TRBJ1-6; D gene uncertain. Germline CDR1 and CDR2: SGHRS and YFSETQ. Trimming took 2 bases from V and 2 from J, leaving 17 bases between them. This CDR3 has 18 residues. The CDR3 sequence is CASSLLSLGRAYNSPLHF. The CDR3 bases are TGCGCCAGCAGCTTACTTTCACTAGGGCGCGCCTATAATTCACCCCTCCACTTT. Full variable domain (rest looked up from reference TRBV5-1 and TRBJ1-6): KAGVTQTPRYLIKTRGQQVTLSCSPISGHRSVSWYQQTPGQGLQFLFEYFSETQRNKGNFPGRFSGRQFSNSRSEMNVSTLELGDSALYLCASSLLSLGRAYNSPLHFGNGTRLTVT.

The chain couples TRBV19 to TRBJ1-5; D remains unclear. The germline V gene encodes CDR1 LNHDA and CDR2 SQIVND (reference sequence). This CDR3 has 19 residues. V lost 4 bases and J 0 bases, leaving 22 bases between the germline ends. For the CDR3, the DNA is TGTGCCAGTAGTACGCAGTCAGGCGCGATTCCTTTTAGCAATCAGCCCCAGCATTTT. This gives the protein CASSTQSGAIPFSNQPQHF.

This rearrangement joins TRBV3-1 (or the pseudogene TRBV3-2) to TRBJ2-5, with 11 nucleotides matching TRBD1. V dropped 4 bases and J dropped 4; count of bases not matched to a gene: 2. Germline V gives CDR1 LGHDT, CDR2 YNNKEL (reference sequence). This CDR3 has 14 residues. The chain's CDR3 is CASSRGTGGETQYF. The CDR3 DNA reads TGTGCCAGCAGCCGGGGGACAGGGGGAGAGACCCAGTACTTC.

CDR3 DNA sequence: TGTGCCAGTAGTATCGCCGGACAACGGGGCAATCAGCCCCAGCATTTT. Encoded protein: CASSIAGQRGNQPQHF. This chain connects TRBV19 to TRBJ1-5; a possible D gene is TRBD1 (5 bases). V lost 3 bases, J lost 2 bases, and 14 bases lay in between. Germline V gives CDR1 LNHDA, CDR2 SQIVND (reference sequence). CDR3 size: 16 residues.

This chain links TRBV13 with TRBJ2-1; the match to TRBD2 covers 12 bases. Trimming took 2 bases from V and 6 from J; bases not matched to a gene: 5. CDR3 length: 16 amino acids. Germline lookup yields CDR1 PRHDT and CDR2 FYEKMQ (reference sequence). CDR3 in DNA: TGTGCCAGCAGCTTATCAGGACTAGCGGGGTTCAATGAGCAGTTCTTC. As protein: CASSLSGLAGFNEQFF.

The chain's CDR3 is CASSRGQYNEQFF. The CDR3 nucleotides are TGTGCCAGCAGCCGCGGACAGTACAATGAGCAGTTCTTC. The gene calls are TRBV5-5 and TRBJ2-1; tentative D call: TRBD1 (6 bases). V lost 4 bases, J lost 4 bases, and 9 bases lay in between. CDR1 is SGHKS and CDR2 is YYEKEE in the germline V gene (reference sequence). CDR3 length: 13 amino acids.

This chain connects TRBV7-9 to TRBJ1-2; 9 bases fit TRBD1. V was clipped by 4 bases and J by 8 bases; unmatched bases: 14. The CDR3 runs 16 residues. Germline loops: CDR1 SEHNR, CDR2 FQNEAQ (reference sequence). Here the CDR3 reads CASSSGQGQGLEGYTF. The DNA for the CDR3 is TGTGCCAGCAGCTCGGGACAGGGTCAGGGGTTAGAGGGCTACACCTTC.

V gene TRBV19 combines with J gene TRBJ2-7; D perhaps matches TRBD2 (5 bases). Germline values: CDR1 LNHDA, CDR2 SQIVND (reference sequence). The CDR3 extends over 14 amino acids. V was cut by 10 bases and J by 3 bases, with 19 bases left in between. CDR3 nucleotide sequence: TGTGCCACCTCTACTTACGCGGGCAACTACGAGCAGTACTTC. Encoded protein: CATSTYAGNYEQYF.

The V and J genes are TRBV29-1 and TRBJ1-1; no definite D call. Germline CDR1 and CDR2: SQVTM and ANQGSEA. CDR3 length equals 12 residues. Trimming removed 4 bases at V and 2 bases at J, with 8 bases between. As DNA, the CDR3 is TGCAGCGTTGCCTGGAGAAACACTGAAGCTTTCTTT. It translates to CSVAWRNTEAFF.

The chain is built from TRBV5-5 and TRBJ2-7, with 7 bases lining up with TRBD1. V trimming: 3 bases; J trimming: 2 bases; junction bases outside the gene matches: 5. Germline-derived CDR1 and CDR2 are SGHKS and YYEKEE (reference sequence). The CDR3 sequence is 14 residues long. The CDR3 loop is CASSSGTVPYEQYF. CDR3 nucleotides: TGTGCCAGCAGCTCGGGGACAGTCCCCTACGAGCAGTACTTC. Full variable domain (outside the CDR3, taken from reference TRBV5-5 and TRBJ2-7): DAGVTQSPTHLIKTRGQQVTLRCSPISGHKSVSWYQQVLGQGPQFIFQYYEKEERGRGNFPDRFSARQFPNYSSELNVNALLLGDSALYLCASSSGTVPYEQYFGPGTRLTVT.

This chain connects TRBV7-9 to TRBJ1-5; 7 bases agree with TRBD1. J was trimmed by 7 bases and V by 1 base; bases with no gene match: 7. The CDR3 has 15 residues. Germline V gene data show CDR1 as SEHNR and CDR2 as FQNEAQ (reference sequence). The CDR3 sequence is CASSLGGGLGQPQHF. The DNA of the CDR3 is TGTGCCAGCAGCTTAGGAGGGGGCCTAGGGCAGCCCCAGCATTTT.

The V and J genes are TRBV5-6 and TRBJ1-1; 7 nucleotides line up with TRBD1. The CDR3 covers 13 residues. The V gene's germline CDR1 is SGHDT and CDR2 YYEEEE. V lost 4 bases, J lost 6 bases, and 6 bases stayed unmatched. CDR3 sequence: CASSPGTDPEAFF. The CDR3 DNA sequence: TGTGCCAGCAGCCCCGGGACAGACCCTGAAGCTTTCTTT.

This clone turned up a few times. V usage is TRBV6-5 and J usage is TRBJ1-2, with D unclear. There are 15 residues in the CDR3. Deletions cut 2 bases from V and 4 bases from J, with 14 bases between. The germline V gene encodes CDR1 MNHEY and CDR2 SVGAGI. CDR3 sequence reads: CASSYGGGPRYGYTF. CDR3 in DNA: TGTGCCAGCAGTTACGGAGGAGGGCCACGCTATGGCTACACCTTC.

The chain uses TRBV27 and TRBJ1-1; 8 nucleotides line up with TRBD1. This CDR3 is 13 amino acids long. The germline CDR1 and CDR2 sequences are MNHEY and SMNVEV (reference sequence). The junction had 9 bases not matched to a gene; V was cut back by 5 bases and J by 10 bases. The CDR3 DNA follows: TGTGCCAGCAGTCTAGGGACAGGTGGGAGAGCTTTCTTT. Its protein product is CASSLGTGGRAFF.

This clone was detected a few times. V usage is TRBV7-9 and J usage is TRBJ2-6, with a weak D call TRBD1 (5 bases). V lost 7 bases to trimming and J lost 2 bases, with 9 bases between them. The germline CDR1 and CDR2 sequences are SEHNR and FQNEAQ (reference sequence). CDR3 length: 14 amino acids. CDR3 amino acids: CASNQGAGANVLTF. The CDR3 region has the DNA TGTGCCAGCAACCAGGGTGCTGGGGCCAACGTCCTGACTTTC.

This rearrangement joins TRBV15 to TRBJ1-2; 9 bases line up with TRBD1. Trimming cost V 5 bases and J 1 base; bases outside gene matches: 17. CDR1 is LNHNV, CDR2 YYDKDF, per germline (reference sequence). This CDR3 comprises 19 residues. CDR3 residues: CATSGSTLSRDRVNYGYTF. In nucleotides, the CDR3 is TGTGCCACCAGCGGCTCCACTCTTAGCCGGGACAGGGTTAACTATGGCTACACCTTC.